This paragraph reports one TCR beta chain. Its antigen is not identified. It was across several immunoSEQ plates that each subset's genomic DNA was evenly split. The data were produced by immunoSEQ multiplex PCR, yet TCRdb's version contains in-frame clones alone and is incomplete. The sample carries 180,000 or so clones, roughly 91% recorded once. Deletions cut 2 bases from V and 6 bases from J, with 14 bases between. The CDR3 covers 14 residues. In germline, CDR1 is MDHEN, CDR2 SYDVKM. The data stem from a study of shared clonotypes between healthy human individuals. Study-wide results and caveats: Since donors were few, the genetic and exposure-history diversity represented was limited. Naive CD4 clonotype sharing across several donors was approximately 5%.

The V and J genes are TRBV28 and TRBJ2-7, with D possibly being TRBD2 (5 bases). The sample comprised naive CD4+ T cells sorted from blood. The subset here: CD45RA+ positively selected. The origin of this receptor is a woman in her 30s in good health. In DNA form, the CDR3 reads TGTGCCAGCAGTTTAGGTGGGAGCTTAGGCGAGCAGTACTTC. This translates into CASSLGGSLGEQYF. Full variable domain (outside the CDR3, taken from reference TRBV28 and TRBJ2-7): DVKVTQSSRYLVKRTGEKVFLECVQDMDHENMFWYRQDPGLGLRLIYFSYDVKMKEKGDIPEGYSVSREKKERFSLILESASTNQTSMYLCASSLGGSLGEQYFGPGTRLTVT.